A selection of T cell receptor beta chains follows, all from one sample in a study of blood T cell repertoires in COVID-19. The method was immunoSEQ multiplex PCR; TCRdb's version includes in-frame clones alone and lacks a portion of them. The sample lists 300,000 or so clones; 85% to 90% were seen once. The sample comprised peripheral blood. These receptor sequences come from a woman aged 40-49 years with acute or convalescent COVID-19. CDR3s include the opening cysteine and the closing phenylalanine or tryptophan. The D gene is left open where the match is weak. The size of a clone is reported for some rows only, either as once, few or many, or as a class for expanded clones.

abundance,j_gene,d_gene,v_gene,CDR3nt,CDR3aa
few,TRBJ2-5,TRBD2,TRBV7-7,TGTGCCAGCAGCCCCGGGACTAGCGAGGGGACCCAGTACTTC,CASSPGTSEGTQYF
-,TRBJ1-5,TRBD1,TRBV6-4,TGTGCCAGCAGCTCAGGGGGCTTTGGTCAGCCCCAGCATTTT,CASSSGGFGQPQHF
-,TRBJ2-1,-,TRBV5-6,TGTGCCAGCAGCTTTTTCCTAGTTAAATATGAGCAGTTCTTC,CASSFFLVKYEQFF
once,TRBJ1-2,-,TRBV6-4,TGTGCCAGCAGTGACACCGGGGGCTATGGCTACACCTTC,CASSDTGGYGYTF
-,TRBJ2-3,TRBD2,TRBV6-6,TGTGCCAGCAGTTATCGGGGGGGGACCACAGATACGCAGTATTTT,CASSYRGGTTDTQYF
-,TRBJ1-2,TRBD1,TRBV6-5,TGTGCCAGCAGTTCCACAGGGGGCGCGGGGGGCTACACCTTC,CASSSTGGAGGYTF
-,TRBJ1-2,TRBD1,TRBV29-1,TGCAGCGCCTTGACAGGGGGAATAAGGGGCTACACCTTC,CSALTGGIRGYTF
-,TRBJ1-5,TRBD1,TRBV5-1,TGCGCCAGCAGCATCGGGGACAGGGAAGGTCAGCCCCAGCATTTT,CASSIGDREGQPQHF
-,TRBJ1-4,-,TRBV6-5,TGTGCCAGCAGTTACTTCGCACAGACTGAAAAACTGTTTTTT,CASSYFAQTEKLFF
-,TRBJ1-6,-,TRBV2,TGTGCCAGCAGTGAGTTTAGGGGGAGTTCACCCCTCCACTTT,CASSEFRGSSPLHF
-,TRBJ2-1,-,TRBV12-5,TGTGCTAGTGGACCTCCAGGGGGGTCCTATGAGCAGTTCTTC,CASGPPGGSYEQFF
-,TRBJ2-3,TRBD2,TRBV7-2,TGTGCCAGCAGCTTCCTAGCGGGGACTCAGGAAGATACGCAGTATTTT,CASSFLAGTQEDTQYF
once,TRBJ1-2,-,TRBV27,TGTGCCAGCAGTTCGGGGGGTAGGGGCTACACCTTC,CASSSGGRGYTF
-,TRBJ2-2,TRBD2,TRBV2,TGTGCCAGCATCGCGGGACGTGGGACTAGCGGGGGAGAGCTGTTTTTT,CASIAGRGTSGGELFF
-,TRBJ1-2,TRBD1,TRBV10-3,TGTGCCATCAGTTACCAAACGACAGGGTATGGCTACACCTTC,CAISYQTTGYGYTF
-,TRBJ2-3,-,TRBV24-1,TGTGCCACCAGTGATTCCCGGGGCACAGATACGCAGTATTTT,CATSDSRGTDTQYF
-,TRBJ1-2,-,TRBV5-4,TGTGCCAGCAGCTTGGATGGAGGTAGATACTATGGCTACACCTTC,CASSLDGGRYYGYTF
-,TRBJ1-1,TRBD1,TRBV6-5,TGTGCCAGCAGAGGGACAGGGGAGAACACTGAAGCTTTCTTT,CASRGTGENTEAFF
-,TRBJ2-1,-,TRBV27,TGTGCCAGCAGTTTACCCGGCCTAGGGGGTGGGTACAATGAGCAGTTCTTC,CASSLPGLGGGYNEQFF
-,TRBJ1-2,TRBD1,TRBV5-6,TGTGCCAGCAGCCGGGCCAGACAGGGGAGCTTCTATGGCTACACCTTC,CASSRARQGSFYGYTF